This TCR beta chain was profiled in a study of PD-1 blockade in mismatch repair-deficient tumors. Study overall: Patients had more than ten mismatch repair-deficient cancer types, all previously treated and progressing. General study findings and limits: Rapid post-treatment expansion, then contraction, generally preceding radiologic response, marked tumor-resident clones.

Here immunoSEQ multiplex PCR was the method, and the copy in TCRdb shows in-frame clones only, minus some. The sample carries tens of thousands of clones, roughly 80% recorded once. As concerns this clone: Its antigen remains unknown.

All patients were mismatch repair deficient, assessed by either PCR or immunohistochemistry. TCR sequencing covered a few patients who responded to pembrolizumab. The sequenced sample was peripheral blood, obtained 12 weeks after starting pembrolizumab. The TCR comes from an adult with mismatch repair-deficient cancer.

DNA of the CDR3: TGTGCCTGGAGTACCGGGACAGTCGTCAAATTTAACTATGGCTACACCTTC. This encodes CAWSTGTVVKFNYGYTF. The rearrangement joins TRBV30 to TRBJ1-2; 7 bases map to TRBD1. The CDR3 extends over 17 amino acids. After removal of 2 bases from V and 1 base from J, the junction contained 13 bases not matched to a gene. The germline V gene encodes CDR1 GTSNPN and CDR2 SVGIG (reference sequence).